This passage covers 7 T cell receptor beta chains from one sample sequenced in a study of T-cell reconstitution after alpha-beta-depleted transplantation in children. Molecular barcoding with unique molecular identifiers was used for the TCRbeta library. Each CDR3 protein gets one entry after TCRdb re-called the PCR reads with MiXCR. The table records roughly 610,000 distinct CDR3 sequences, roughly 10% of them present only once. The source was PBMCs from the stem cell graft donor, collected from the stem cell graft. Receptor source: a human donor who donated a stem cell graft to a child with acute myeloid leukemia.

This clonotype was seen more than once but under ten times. The CDR3 spells CASSLPPAGGPNEQFF. CDR3 coding DNA: TGCGCCAGCAGCCTACCCCCAGCGGGAGGGCCTAATGAGCAGTTCTTC. V and J are TRBV4-3 and TRBJ2-1; 10 nucleotides line up with TRBD2. The CDR3 covers 16 residues. V shed 4 bases and J 7 bases; nucleotides not matched to a gene: 10. From germline, CDR1 is LGHNA and CDR2 YSLEER.

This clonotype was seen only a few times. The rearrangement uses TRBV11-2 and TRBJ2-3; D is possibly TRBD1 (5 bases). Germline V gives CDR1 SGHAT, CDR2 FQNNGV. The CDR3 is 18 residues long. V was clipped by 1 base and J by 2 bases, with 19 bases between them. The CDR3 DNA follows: TGTGCCAGCAGCTTAGGATCTAGGGTGCAGGGCTTCACAGATACGCAGTATTTT. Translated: CASSLGSRVQGFTDTQYF.

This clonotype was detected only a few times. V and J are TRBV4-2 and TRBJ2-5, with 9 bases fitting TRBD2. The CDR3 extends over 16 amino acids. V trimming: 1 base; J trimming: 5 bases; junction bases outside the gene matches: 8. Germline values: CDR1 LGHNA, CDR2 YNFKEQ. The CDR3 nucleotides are TGTGCCAGCAGCCAAGGCGAGGCGGGAGGGCGCGAGACCCAGTACTTC. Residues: CASSQGEAGGRETQYF.

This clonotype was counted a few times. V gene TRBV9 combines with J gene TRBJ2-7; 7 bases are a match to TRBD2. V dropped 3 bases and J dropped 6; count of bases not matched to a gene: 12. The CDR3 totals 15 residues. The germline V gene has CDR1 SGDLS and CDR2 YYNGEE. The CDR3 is CASSAGTNLFAEQYF. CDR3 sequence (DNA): TGTGCCAGCAGCGCCGGGACTAACCTCTTTGCCGAGCAGTACTTC.

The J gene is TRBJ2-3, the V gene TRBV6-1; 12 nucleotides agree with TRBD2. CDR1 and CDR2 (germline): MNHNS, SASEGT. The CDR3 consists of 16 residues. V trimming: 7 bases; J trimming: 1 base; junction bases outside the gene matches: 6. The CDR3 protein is CASIVTSGSRTDTQYF. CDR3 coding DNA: TGTGCCAGCATCGTGACTAGCGGGAGCCGCACAGATACGCAGTATTTT.

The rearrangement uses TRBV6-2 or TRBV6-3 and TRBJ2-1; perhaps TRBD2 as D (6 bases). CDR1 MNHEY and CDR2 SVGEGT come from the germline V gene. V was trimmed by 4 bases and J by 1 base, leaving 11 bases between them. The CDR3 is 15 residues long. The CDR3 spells CASSSTSHSYNEQFF. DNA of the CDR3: TGTGCCAGCAGTTCGACTAGTCATTCCTACAATGAGCAGTTCTTC.

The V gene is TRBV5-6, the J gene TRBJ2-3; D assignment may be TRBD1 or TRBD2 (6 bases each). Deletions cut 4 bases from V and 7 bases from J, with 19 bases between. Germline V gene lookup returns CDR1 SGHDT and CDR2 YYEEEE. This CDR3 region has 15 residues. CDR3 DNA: TGTGCCAGCAGCCGCGGGACAACGGAAACCCATACGCAGTATTTT. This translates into CASSRGTTETHTQYF.